The clone carrying this T cell receptor (beta chain) was seen many times. Its antigen is still unknown. This entry comes from a study of blood T cells in healthy people across ages. Overall study results and limits: Per million T cells, TCR beta diversity dropped about linearly as age rose.

Next came a second PCR, run for about 7 to 12 cycles, which used a sample-barcoded 5' primer along with a J-beta primer mix. A minimum of 2.5 million CDR3-containing paired-end reads was obtained for each sample. TCRdb ran MiXCR on the 5' RACE reads and lists one entry per CDR3 protein. The sample holds approximately 800,000 distinct CDR3 sequences; 35% to 60% are singletons and the top ten take around 18%. CDR3 length: 15 amino acids. J was trimmed by 6 bases and V by 5 bases; bases with no gene match: 8. The germline V gene has CDR1 SGHRS and CDR2 YFSETQ. The receptor's source is a man aged 80 or over in good health. The chain couples TRBV5-1 to TRBJ2-3; 11 bases map to TRBD2. Sequenced material: blood. DNA of the CDR3: TGCGCCAGCAGGAAACTAGCGGGAGAGTCTGATACGCAGTATTTT. This gives the protein CASRKLAGESDTQYF.